The sequence of this T cell receptor beta chain was determined in a study of beta chain features in type 1 diabetes. About the study: Patients were similar to healthy donors in age and gender (as well as in cell yields). General study results and limits: The naive, central memory and Treg TCRB repertoires showed an apparent similarity that was greater among patients than among healthy donors. There was a possibility that cDNA sequencing over-represented cells with high TCR expression. Significant though moderate, a shortening of TCRB CDR3s appeared in all four CD4+ subsets of Type 1 diabetes patients.

Germline V gene data show CDR1 as MNHEY and CDR2 as SVGAGI. V lost 0 bases and J lost 4, with 9 bases in between. CDR3 size: 15 residues. The investigators reverse transcribed all of the isolated RNA, so they sequenced expressed TCRB transcripts. Approximately 3.9 million reads per sample were averaged for naive, central memory and regulatory samples. TCRdb's table, derived via immunoSEQ multiplex PCR, lists solely in-frame clones and lacks some. The table includes a few hundred thousand clones, about 20% detected once. This clone came up a few times. What it recognizes is unknown. This chain links TRBV6-5 with TRBJ2-2, with unresolved D. The sequenced sample consisted of naive CD4+ T cells from blood. This clonotype originated in a woman between 35 and 50 years old with type 1 diabetes. The CDR3: CASSYSTGSTGELFF. CDR3 in DNA: TGTGCCAGCAGTTACTCGACTGGGTCCACCGGGGAGCTGTTTTTT.